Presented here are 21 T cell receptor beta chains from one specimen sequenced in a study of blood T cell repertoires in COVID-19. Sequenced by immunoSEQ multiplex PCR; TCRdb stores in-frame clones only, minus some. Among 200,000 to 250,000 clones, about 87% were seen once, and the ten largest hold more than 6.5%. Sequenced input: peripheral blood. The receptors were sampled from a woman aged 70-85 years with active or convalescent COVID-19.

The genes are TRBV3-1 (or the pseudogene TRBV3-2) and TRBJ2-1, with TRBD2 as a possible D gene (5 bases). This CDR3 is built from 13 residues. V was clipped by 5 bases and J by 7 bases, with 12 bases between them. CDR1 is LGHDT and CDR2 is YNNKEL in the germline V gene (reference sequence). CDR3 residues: CASSFTRGNEQFF. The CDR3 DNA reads TGTGCCAGCAGCTTTACTAGAGGGAATGAGCAGTTCTTC.

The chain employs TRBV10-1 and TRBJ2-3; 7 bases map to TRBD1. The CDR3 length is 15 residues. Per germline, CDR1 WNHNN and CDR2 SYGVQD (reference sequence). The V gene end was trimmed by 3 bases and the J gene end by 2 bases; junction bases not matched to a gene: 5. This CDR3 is CASSDRQGLTDTQYF. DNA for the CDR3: TGCGCCAGCAGTGACCGACAGGGCCTCACAGATACGCAGTATTTT.

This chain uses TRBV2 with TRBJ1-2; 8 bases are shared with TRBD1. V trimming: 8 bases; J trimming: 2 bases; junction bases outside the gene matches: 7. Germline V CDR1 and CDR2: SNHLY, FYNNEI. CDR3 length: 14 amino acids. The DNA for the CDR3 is TGTGCCAGCCATGGACAGGGCCTAAACTATGGCTACACCTTC. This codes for CASHGQGLNYGYTF. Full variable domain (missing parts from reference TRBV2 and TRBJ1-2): EPEVTQTPSHQVTQMGQEVILRCVPISNHLYFYWYRQILGQKVEFLVSFYNNEISEKSEIFDDQFSVERPDGSNFTLKIRSTKLEDSAMYFCASHGQGLNYGYTFGSGTRLTVV.

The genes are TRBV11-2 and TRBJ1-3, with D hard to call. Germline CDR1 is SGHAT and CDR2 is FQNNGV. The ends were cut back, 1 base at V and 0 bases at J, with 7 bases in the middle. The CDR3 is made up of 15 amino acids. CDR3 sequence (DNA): TGTGCCAGCAGCTTAGGGGCCCACTCTGGAAACACCATATATTTT. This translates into CASSLGAHSGNTIYF.

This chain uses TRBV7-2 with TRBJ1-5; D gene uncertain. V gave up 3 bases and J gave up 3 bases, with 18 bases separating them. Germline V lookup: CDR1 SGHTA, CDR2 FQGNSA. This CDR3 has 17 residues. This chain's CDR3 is CASSLGEPFDDNQPQHF. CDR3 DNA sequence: TGTGCCAGCAGCTTGGGAGAGCCCTTTGATGACAATCAGCCCCAGCATTTT.

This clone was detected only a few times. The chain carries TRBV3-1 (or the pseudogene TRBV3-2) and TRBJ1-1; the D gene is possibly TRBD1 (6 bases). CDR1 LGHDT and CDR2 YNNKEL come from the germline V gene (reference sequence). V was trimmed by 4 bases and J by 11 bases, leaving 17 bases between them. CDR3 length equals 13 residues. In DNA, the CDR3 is TGTGCCAGCAGCCCTCAGGGGCGGATCGAGGCTTTCTTT. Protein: CASSPQGRIEAFF.

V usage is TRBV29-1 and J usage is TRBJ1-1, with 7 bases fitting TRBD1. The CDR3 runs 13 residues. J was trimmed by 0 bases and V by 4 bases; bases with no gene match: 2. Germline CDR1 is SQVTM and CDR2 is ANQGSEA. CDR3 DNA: TGCAGCGTTGGGGGACAGATGAACACTGAAGCTTTCTTT. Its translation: CSVGGQMNTEAFF.

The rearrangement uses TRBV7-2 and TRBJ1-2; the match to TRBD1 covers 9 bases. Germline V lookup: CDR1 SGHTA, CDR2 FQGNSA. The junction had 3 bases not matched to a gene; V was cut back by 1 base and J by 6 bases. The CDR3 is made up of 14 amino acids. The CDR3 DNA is TGTGCCAGCAGCTTAGATGGGACAGGGAATGGCTACACCTTC. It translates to CASSLDGTGNGYTF.

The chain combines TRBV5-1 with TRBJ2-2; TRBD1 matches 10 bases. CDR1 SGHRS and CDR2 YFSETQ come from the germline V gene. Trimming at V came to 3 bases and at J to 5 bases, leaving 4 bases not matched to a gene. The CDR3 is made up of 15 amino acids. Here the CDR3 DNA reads TGCGCCAGCAGCTCGGGACAGGGGTCGACCGGGGAGCTGTTTTTT. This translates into CASSSGQGSTGELFF. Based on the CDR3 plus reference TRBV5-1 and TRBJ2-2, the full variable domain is KAGVTQTPRYLIKTRGQQVTLSCSPISGHRSVSWYQQTPGQGLQFLFEYFSETQRNKGNFPGRFSGRQFSNSRSEMNVSTLELGDSALYLCASSSGQGSTGELFFGEGSRLTVL.

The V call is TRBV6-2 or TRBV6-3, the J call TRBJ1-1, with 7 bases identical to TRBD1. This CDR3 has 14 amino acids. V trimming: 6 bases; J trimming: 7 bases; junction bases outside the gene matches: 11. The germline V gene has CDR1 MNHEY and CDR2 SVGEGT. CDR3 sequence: CASSRQGPSGEAFF. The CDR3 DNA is TGTGCCAGCAGCCGACAGGGTCCAAGTGGTGAAGCTTTCTTT.

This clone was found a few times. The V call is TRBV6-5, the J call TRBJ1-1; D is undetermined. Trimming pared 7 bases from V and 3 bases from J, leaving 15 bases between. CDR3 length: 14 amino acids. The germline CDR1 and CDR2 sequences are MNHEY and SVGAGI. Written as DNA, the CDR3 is TGTGCCAGCACCCCGGGGTACCCAGACACTGAAGCTTTCTTT. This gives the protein CASTPGYPDTEAFF.

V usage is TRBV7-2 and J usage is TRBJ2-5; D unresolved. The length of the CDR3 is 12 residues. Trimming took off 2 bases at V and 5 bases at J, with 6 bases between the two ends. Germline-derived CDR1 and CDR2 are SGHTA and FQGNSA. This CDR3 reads CASSLIEETQYF. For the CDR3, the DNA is TGTGCCAGCAGCTTAATCGAGGAGACCCAGTACTTC. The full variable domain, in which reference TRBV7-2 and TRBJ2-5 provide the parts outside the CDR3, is GAGVSQSPSNKVTEKGKDVELRCDPISGHTALYWYRQSLGQGLEFLIYFQGNSAPDKSGLPSDRFSAERTGGSVSTLTIQRTQQEDSAVYLCASSLIEETQYFGPGTRLLVL.

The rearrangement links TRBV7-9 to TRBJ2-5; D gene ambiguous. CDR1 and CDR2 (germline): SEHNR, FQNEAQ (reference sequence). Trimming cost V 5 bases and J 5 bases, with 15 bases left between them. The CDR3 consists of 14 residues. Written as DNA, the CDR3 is TGTGCCAGCAGCCGATCCGTGAGCCGGGAGACCCAGTACTTC. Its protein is CASSRSVSRETQYF.

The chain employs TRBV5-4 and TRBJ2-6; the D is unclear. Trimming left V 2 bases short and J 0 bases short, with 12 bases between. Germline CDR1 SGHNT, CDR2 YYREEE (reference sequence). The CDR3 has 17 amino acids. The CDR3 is CASSFGLKLSGANVLTF. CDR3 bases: TGTGCCAGCAGCTTTGGGCTGAAACTCTCTGGGGCCAACGTCCTGACTTTC.

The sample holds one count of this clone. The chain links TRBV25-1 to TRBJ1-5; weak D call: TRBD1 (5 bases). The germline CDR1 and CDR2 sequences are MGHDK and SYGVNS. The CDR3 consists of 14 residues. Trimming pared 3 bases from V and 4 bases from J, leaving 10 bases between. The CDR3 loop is CASSEAGLNQPQHF. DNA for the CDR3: TGTGCCAGCAGTGAGGCAGGGCTAAATCAGCCCCAGCATTTT. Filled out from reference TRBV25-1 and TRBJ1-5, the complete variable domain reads EADIYQTPRYLVIGTGKKITLECSQTMGHDKMYWYQQDPGMELHLIHYSYGVNSTEKGDLSSESTVSRIRTEHFPLTLESARPSHTSQYLCASSEAGLNQPQHFGDGTRLSIL.

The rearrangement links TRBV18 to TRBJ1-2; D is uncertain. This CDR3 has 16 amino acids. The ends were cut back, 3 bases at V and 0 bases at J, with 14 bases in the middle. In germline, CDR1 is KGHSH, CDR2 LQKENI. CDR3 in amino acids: CASSPMASLPNYGYTF. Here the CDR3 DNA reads TGTGCCAGCTCACCTATGGCCTCTCTCCCTAACTATGGCTACACCTTC.

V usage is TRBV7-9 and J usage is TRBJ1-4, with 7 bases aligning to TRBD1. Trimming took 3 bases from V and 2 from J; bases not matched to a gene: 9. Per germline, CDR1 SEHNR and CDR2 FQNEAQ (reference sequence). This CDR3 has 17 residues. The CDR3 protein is CASSLATGEFTNEKLFF. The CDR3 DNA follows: TGTGCCAGCAGCTTGGCCACAGGGGAATTCACTAATGAAAAACTGTTTTTT.

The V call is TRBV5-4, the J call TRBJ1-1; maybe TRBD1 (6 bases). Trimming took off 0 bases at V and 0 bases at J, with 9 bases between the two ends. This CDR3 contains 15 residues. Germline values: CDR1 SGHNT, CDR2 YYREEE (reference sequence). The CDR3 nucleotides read TGTGCCAGCAGCTTGGGGGGGCCTATGAACACTGAAGCTTTCTTT. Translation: CASSLGGPMNTEAFF.

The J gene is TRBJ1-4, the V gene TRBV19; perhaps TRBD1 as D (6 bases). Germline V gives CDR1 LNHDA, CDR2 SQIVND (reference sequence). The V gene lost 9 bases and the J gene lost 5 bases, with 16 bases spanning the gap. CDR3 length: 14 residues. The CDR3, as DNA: TGTGCCAGCCGAGTTACAGGGTCAAATGAAAAACTGTTTTTT. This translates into CASRVTGSNEKLFF.

The CDR3 reads CASSLSGSYNEQFF. The CDR3 DNA reads as TGTGCCAGCAGCCTCAGCGGTTCCTACAATGAGCAGTTCTTC. The chain recombines TRBV3-1 (or the pseudogene TRBV3-2) with TRBJ2-1; TRBD2 might be the D (5 bases). V was cut by 4 bases and J by 1 base, with 8 bases left in between. This CDR3 comprises 14 residues. The germline V gene encodes CDR1 LGHDT and CDR2 YNNKEL (reference sequence).

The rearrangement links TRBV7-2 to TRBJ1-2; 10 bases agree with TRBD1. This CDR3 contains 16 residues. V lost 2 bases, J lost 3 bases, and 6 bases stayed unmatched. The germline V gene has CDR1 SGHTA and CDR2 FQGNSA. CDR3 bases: TGTGCCAGCAGCTTAACCCTGACAGGGGGCGACTATGGCTACACCTTC. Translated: CASSLTLTGGDYGYTF.